This T cell receptor (beta chain) originates from a study of T-cell memory formation after mild COVID-19. One entry per CDR3 protein results from TCRdb running MiXCR on the 5' RACE reads. The sample contains about 560,000 distinct CDR3 sequences, 15% to 20% of which appear only once. With 6 bases removed from V and 5 bases from J, the gap between germline ends came to 17 bases. This CDR3 contains 14 residues. The chain employs TRBV12-3 or TRBV12-4 and TRBJ2-7, with D perhaps TRBD2 (5 bases). The specimen was PBMCs or a T cell subset sorted from them (not recorded which). This receptor was taken from an adult woman who had mild COVID-19 (a few samples of this study predate the infection). Cell type and time point are not known. Here the CDR3 reads CASRSLRGGNEQYF. For the CDR3, the DNA is TGTGCCAGCAGGTCGTTACGGGGTGGCAACGAGCAGTACTTC.